This T cell receptor (beta chain) was obtained from a study of cytomegalovirus exposure and HLA in healthy donors. Trimming shortened V by 6 bases and J by 5 bases, and 10 bases separated the two germline ends. Germline assignment: CDR1 WSHSY and CDR2 SAAADI. The CDR3 loop spans 12 amino acids. 13 Jbeta primers and 60 Vbeta primers were used for the PCR. Clones were sequenced by immunoSEQ multiplex PCR, and TCRdb holds only the in-frame ones, with some missing. The repertoire holds some 110,000 clones, 55% to 75% seen once, with around 9% in the top ten. V and J are TRBV10-2 and TRBJ1-2; possibly TRBD1 for D (5 bases). This sequence originates from a man between 25 and 39 years old in good health and CMV-seropositive. Sample: PBMCs. The CDR3 spells CASSAGPYGYTF. In nucleotides, the CDR3 is TGCGCCAGCAGCGCAGGGCCGTATGGCTACACCTTC.